This T cell receptor (beta chain) was observed in a study of siplizumab effects on memory and regulatory T cells. Findings and caveats of the study: Alloreactive sequences that could be traced to unstimulated CD4+ memory cells showed a significant reduction under siplizumab. Mappable CD4+ clones that were alloreactive averaged 68.8% Treg-derived with siplizumab versus approximately 27% in controls.

This clone was observed a single time. The target antigen is unknown. The CDR3 sequence is 13 residues long. Per germline, CDR1 MNHNS and CDR2 SASEGT. Between the trimmed V and J ends, which lost 1 base and 4 bases, there was a span of 6 bases. Clones were read by immunoSEQ multiplex PCR, and TCRdb kept only the in-frame ones, dropping some. This sample yields some 100,000 clones, of which roughly 94% are seen a single time; about 0.6% belongs to the top ten. The chain recombines TRBV6-1 with TRBJ2-3; D unresolved. This clonotype was obtained from a human donor in good health. The source material was Tregs sorted from blood. Here the CDR3 DNA reads TGTGCCAGCAGTGAAGAGGTCCCAGATACGCAGTATTTT. It codes for CASSEEVPDTQYF.